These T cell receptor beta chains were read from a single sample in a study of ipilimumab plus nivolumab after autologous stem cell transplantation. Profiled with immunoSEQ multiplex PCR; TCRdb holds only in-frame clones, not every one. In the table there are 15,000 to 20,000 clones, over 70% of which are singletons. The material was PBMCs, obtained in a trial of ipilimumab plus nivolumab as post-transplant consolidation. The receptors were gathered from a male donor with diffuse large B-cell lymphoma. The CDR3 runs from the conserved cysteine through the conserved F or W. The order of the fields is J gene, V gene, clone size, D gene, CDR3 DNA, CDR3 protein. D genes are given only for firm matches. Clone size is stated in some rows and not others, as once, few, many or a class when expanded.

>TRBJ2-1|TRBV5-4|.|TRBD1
TGTGCCAGCAGCCGGACAGGGGGGAATGAGCAGTTCTTC
CASSRTGGNEQFF
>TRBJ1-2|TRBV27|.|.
TGTGCCAGCAGACAGGGCGGTGGCTACACCTTC
CASRQGGGYTF
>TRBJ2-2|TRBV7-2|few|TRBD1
TGTGCCAGCAGCTTATTCGGGACAGGGCGTCCCGGGGAGCTGTTTTTT
CASSLFGTGRPGELFF
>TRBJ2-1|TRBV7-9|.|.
TGTGCCAGCAGCTCCCTAAGGCTCCCGAGCTCCTACAATGAGCAGTTCTTC
CASSSLRLPSSYNEQFF
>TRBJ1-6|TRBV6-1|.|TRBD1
TGTGCCAGCAGTGGATCGGCAGGGGGGAATTCACCCCTCCACTTT
CASSGSAGGNSPLHF
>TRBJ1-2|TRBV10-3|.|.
TGTGCCATCAGTGACCGCCTCCGGGACGGCCATGACTATGGCTACACCTTC
CAISDRLRDGHDYGYTF
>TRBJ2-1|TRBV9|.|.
TGTGCCAGCGGAAGACCGGACAGCCACAATGAGCAGTTCTTC
CASGRPDSHNEQFF
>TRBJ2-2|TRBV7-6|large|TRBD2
TGTGCCAGCAGCTTAGGTGCGGGGGGCCCGGGCACCGGGGAGCTGTTTTTT
CASSLGAGGPGTGELFF
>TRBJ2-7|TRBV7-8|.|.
TGTGCCAGCAGCTTAGGACACTCAACCTACGAGCAGTACTTC
CASSLGHSTYEQYF
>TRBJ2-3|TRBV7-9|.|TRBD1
TGTGCCAGCAGCAGGGACAGGGGCGCTAAAGATACGCAGTATTTT
CASSRDRGAKDTQYF
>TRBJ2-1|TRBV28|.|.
TGTGCCAGCAGGGCAGGGTTGGGGCAGTTCTTC
CASRAGLGQFF
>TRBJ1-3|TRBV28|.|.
TGTGCCAGCACAGACCCCCTCGGCACCATATATTTT
CASTDPLGTIYF
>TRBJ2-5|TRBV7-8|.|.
TGTGCCAGCAGCAGAGGACGTACGGGGCAAGAGACCCAGTACTTC
CASSRGRTGQETQYF
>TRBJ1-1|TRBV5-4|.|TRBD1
TGTGCCAGCAGCTTGTGGGGTACAGGGGGCTGGACTGAAGCTTTCTTT
CASSLWGTGGWTEAFF
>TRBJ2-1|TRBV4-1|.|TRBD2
TGCGCCAGCTCCCGGGGGGGGGTTTTCCACAATGAGCAGTTCTTC
CASSRGGVFHNEQFF